This T cell receptor beta chain was obtained from a study of Tregs in tolerant kidney transplant recipients. This clone was seen more than once but under ten times. This CDR3 is built from 16 residues. V gave up 7 bases and J gave up 5 bases; unmatched junction bases: 12. CDR1 MDHEN and CDR2 SYDVKM come from the germline V gene. TCRdb's table, derived via immunoSEQ multiplex PCR, lists solely in-frame clones and lacks some. The sample gives about 94,000 clones, roughly 93% of which show up once; 0.46% is in the top ten. This sequence originates from a human donor who received a combined kidney and bone marrow transplant. Sample: CD4+ T cells from blood, taken before the transplant. The V gene is TRBV28, the J gene TRBJ1-4, with 8 bases aligning to TRBD1. The CDR3 loop is CASNPLLTGENEKLFF. The CDR3 DNA follows: TGTGCCAGCAATCCCCTATTGACAGGGGAGAATGAAAAACTGTTTTTT.